Described below is a single T cell receptor (beta chain) sequence and its context. V lost 4 bases, J lost 7 bases, and 16 bases lay in between. Germline V CDR1 and CDR2: LNHDA, SQIVND (reference sequence). The CDR3 consists of 14 residues. The data derive from a study of blood T cell repertoires in COVID-19. In the original analysis: Reference gene primers were amplified, and this amplification served to estimate nucleated cell counts. Profiling relied on immunoSEQ multiplex PCR, and the TCRdb table lists in-frame clones only, not all of them. D and trimming come from the DNA, and the V and J calls and clone size come from that table. The repertoire holds over 200,000 clones, with about 90% as singletons.

The chain combines TRBV19 with TRBJ1-1, with a tentative D call TRBD1 (6 bases). This clonotype was sampled from a middle-aged man with active or convalescent COVID-19. Specimen: peripheral blood. CDR3 nucleotides: TGTGCCAGTAGTACGGACAGCTCCGGTGTTGAAGCTTTCTTT. Translation gives CASSTDSSGVEAFF.